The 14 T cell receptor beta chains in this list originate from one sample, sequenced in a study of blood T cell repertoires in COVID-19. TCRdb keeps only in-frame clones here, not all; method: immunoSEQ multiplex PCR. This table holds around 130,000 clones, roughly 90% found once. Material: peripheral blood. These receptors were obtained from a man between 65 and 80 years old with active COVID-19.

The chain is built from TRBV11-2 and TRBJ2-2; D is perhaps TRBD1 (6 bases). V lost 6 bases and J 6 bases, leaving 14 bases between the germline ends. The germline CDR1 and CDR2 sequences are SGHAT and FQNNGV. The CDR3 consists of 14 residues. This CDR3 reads CASRARGGAGELFF. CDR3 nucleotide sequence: TGTGCCAGCAGGGCCAGGGGTGGGGCCGGGGAGCTGTTTTTT.

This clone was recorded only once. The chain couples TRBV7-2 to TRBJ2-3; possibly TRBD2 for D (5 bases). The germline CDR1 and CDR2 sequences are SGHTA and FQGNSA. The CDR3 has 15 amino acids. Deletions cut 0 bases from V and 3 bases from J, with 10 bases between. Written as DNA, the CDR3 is TGTGCCAGCAGCTTAGCAGCGGAGAGGACAGATACGCAGTATTTT. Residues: CASSLAAERTDTQYF.

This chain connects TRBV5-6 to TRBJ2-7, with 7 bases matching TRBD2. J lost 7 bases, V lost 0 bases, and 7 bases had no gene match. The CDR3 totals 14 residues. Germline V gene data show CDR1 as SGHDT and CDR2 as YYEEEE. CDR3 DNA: TGTGCCAGCAGCTTGGTACAGCGGGGTCGGGAGCAGTACTTC. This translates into CASSLVQRGREQYF.

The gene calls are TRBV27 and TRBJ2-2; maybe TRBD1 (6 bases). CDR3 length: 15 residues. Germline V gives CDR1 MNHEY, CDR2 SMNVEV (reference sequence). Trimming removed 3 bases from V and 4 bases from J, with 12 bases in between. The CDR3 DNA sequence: TGTGCCAGCAGTTTGGCCAGGGGTAGCACCGGGGAGCTGTTTTTT. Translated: CASSLARGSTGELFF.

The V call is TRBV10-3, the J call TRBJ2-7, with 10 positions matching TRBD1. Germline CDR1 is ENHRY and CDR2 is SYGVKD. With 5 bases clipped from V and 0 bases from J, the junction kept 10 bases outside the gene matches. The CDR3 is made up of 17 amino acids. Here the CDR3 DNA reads TGTGCCATCAGTTTGTCGAGACAGGGGGCTTCCTCCTACGAGCAGTACTTC. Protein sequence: CAISLSRQGASSYEQYF.

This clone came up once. DNA of the CDR3: TGTGCCAGTAGTATGGGGCAGGGTGCTCGCTTAGGCTACACCTTC. It codes for CASSMGQGARLGYTF. The chain has TRBV19 and TRBJ1-2; maybe TRBD1 (5 bases). The V gene lost 3 bases and the J gene lost 8 bases, with 19 bases spanning the gap. Germline CDR1 LNHDA, CDR2 SQIVND (reference sequence). The CDR3 runs to 15 residues.

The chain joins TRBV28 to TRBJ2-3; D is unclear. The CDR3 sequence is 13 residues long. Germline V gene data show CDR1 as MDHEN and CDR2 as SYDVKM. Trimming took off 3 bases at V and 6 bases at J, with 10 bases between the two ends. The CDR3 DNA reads TGTGCCAGCAGTTTTAACAGAAGGGATACGCAGTATTTT. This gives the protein CASSFNRRDTQYF.

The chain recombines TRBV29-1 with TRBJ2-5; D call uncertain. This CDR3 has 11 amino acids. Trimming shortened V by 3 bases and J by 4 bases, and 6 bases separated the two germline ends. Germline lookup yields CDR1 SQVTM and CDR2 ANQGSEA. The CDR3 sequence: CSVDPRETQYF. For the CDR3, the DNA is TGCAGCGTTGACCCGAGAGAGACCCAGTACTTC.

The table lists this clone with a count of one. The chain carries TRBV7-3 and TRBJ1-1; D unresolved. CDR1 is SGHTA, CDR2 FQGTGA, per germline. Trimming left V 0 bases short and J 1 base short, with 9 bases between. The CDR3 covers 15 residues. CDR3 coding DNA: TGTGCCAGCAGCTTAACGCCAGGCTCGAACACTGAAGCTTTCTTT. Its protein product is CASSLTPGSNTEAFF.

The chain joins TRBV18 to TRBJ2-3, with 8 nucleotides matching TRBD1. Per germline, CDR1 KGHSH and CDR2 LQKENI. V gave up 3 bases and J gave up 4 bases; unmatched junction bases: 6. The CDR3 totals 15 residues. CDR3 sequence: CASSPSTGVADTQYF. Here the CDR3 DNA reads TGTGCCAGCTCACCCTCGACAGGGGTCGCAGATACGCAGTATTTT.

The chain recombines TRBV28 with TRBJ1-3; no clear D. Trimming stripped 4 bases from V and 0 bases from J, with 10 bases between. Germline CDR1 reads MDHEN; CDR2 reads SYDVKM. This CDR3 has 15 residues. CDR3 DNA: TGTGCCAGCAGTTCTGGGCGCTCCTCTGGAAACACCATATATTTT. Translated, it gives CASSSGRSSGNTIYF.

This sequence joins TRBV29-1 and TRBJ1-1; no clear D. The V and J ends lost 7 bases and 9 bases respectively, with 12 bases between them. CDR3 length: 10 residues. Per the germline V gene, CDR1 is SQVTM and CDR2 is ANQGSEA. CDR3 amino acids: CSAESDKAFF. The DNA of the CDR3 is TGCAGCGCCGAGAGCGATAAAGCTTTCTTT.

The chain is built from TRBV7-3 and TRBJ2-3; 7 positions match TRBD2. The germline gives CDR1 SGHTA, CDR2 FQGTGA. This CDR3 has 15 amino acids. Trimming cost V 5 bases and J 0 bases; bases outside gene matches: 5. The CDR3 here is CASSLGRTSTDTQYF. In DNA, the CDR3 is TGTGCCAGCAGCCTCGGGAGGACTAGCACAGATACGCAGTATTTT.

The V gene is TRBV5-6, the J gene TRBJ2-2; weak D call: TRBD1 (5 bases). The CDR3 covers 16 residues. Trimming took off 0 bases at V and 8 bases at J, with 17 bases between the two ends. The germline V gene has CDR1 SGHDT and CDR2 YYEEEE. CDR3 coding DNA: TGTGCCAGCAGCTTGGTCCCTAGGCAGGGCCTAGGGGAGCTGTTTTTT. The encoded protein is CASSLVPRQGLGELFF.